This T cell receptor beta chain emerged from a study of T cells after yellow fever vaccination. Template switching by 5'RACE produced TCR cDNA, adding a universal primer site and UMIs. TCRdb reanalysed the 5' RACE reads using MiXCR and keeps one entry per CDR3 protein. The sample shows approximately 110,000 distinct CDR3 sequences, approximately 8.4% of them seen only once. There are many counts of this clonotype. The sample was CD8+ T cells sorted from PBMCs, taken 45 days after the yellow fever booster vaccination. This sequence originates from a man in his thirties or forties who received the YFV17D yellow fever vaccine.

The CDR3 region is CSVVPTHLTYGYTF. The CDR3 DNA reads TGCAGCGTTGTCCCGACCCACTTAACTTATGGCTACACCTTC. This chain connects TRBV29-1 to TRBJ1-2; unclear D gene. Germline lookup yields CDR1 SQVTM and CDR2 ANQGSEA. The CDR3 has 14 amino acids. The V end was cut by 4 bases, the J end by 5 bases, with 17 bases between.